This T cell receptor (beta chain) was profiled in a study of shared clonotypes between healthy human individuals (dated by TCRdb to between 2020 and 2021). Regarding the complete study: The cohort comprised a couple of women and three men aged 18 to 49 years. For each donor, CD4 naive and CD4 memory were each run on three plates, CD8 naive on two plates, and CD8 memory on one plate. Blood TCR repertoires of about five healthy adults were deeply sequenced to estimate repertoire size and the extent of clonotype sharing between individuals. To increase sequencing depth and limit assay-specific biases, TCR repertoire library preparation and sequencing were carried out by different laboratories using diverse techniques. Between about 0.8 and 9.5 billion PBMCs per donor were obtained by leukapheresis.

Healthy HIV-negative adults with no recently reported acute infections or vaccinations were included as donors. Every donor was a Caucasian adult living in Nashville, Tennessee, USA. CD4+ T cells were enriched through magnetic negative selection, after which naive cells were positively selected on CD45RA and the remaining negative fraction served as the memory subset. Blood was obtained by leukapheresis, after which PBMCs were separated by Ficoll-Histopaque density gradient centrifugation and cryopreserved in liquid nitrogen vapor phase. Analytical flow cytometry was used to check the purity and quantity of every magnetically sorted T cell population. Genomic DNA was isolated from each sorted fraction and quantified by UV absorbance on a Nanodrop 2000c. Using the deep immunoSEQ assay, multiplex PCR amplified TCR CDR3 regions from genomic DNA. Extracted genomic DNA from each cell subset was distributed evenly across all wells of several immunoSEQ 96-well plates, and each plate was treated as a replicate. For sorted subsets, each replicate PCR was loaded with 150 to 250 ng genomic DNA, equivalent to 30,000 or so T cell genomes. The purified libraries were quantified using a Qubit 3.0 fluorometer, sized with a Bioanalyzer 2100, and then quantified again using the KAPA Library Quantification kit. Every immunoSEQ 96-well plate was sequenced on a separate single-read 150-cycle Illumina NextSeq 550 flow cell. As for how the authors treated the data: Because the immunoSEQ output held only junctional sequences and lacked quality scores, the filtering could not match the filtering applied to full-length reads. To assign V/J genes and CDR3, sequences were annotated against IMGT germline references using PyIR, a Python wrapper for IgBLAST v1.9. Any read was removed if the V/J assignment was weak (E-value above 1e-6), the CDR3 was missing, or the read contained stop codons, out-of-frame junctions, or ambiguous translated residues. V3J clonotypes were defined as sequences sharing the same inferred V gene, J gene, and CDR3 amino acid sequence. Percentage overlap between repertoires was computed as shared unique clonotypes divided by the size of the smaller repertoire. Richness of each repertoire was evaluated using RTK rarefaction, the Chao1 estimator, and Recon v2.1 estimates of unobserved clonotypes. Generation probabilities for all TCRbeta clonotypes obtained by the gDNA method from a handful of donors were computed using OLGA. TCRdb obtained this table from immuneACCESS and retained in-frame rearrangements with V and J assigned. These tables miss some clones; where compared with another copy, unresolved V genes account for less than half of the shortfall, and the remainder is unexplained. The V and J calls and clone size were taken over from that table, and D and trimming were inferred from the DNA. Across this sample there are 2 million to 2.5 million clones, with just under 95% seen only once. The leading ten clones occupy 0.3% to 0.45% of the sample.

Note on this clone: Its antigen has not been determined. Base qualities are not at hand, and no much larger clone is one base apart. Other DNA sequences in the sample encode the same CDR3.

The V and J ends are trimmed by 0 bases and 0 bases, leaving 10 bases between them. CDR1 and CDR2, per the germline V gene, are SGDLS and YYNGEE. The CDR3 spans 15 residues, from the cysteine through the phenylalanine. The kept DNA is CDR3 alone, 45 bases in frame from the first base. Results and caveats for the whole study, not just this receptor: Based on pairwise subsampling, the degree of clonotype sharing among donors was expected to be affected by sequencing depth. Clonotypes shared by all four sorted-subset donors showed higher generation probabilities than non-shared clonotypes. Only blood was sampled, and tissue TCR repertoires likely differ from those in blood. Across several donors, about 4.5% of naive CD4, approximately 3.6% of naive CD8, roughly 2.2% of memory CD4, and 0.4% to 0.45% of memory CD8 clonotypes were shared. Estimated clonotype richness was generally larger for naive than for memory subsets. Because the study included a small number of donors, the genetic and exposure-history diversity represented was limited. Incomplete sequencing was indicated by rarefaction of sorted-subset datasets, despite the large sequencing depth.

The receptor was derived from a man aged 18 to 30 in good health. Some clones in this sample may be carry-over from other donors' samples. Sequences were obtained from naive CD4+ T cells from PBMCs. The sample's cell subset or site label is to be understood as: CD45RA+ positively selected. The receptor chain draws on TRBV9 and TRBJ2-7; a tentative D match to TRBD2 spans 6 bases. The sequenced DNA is TGTGCCAGCAGCGTAGAAGCGGGTGCCTCCTACGAGCAGTACTTC. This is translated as CASSVEAGASYEQYF.